Here is one TCR beta chain with its context. This clone's antigen is unknown. Base qualities are missing; no much larger clone stands one base away. These data come from a study of blood T cells in healthy people across ages (dated by TCRdb to about 2015). In the study overall: In model experiments, template switching captured about one uniquely barcoded TCR beta cDNA molecule for every two T cells. Donors of different ages were randomly distributed across sequencing lanes to avoid experimental bias. Four age groups were formed from the donors: young (average about 15 years), middle-aged (around 37), aged (more than 55) and long-lived (about 80). The study analyzed two additional independent replicas of 1 million unique cDNA reads from the same blood draw for two donors, one aged 18 to 30 and one aged 80 or older. Age-related changes in TCR beta repertoire diversity were measured in the study by deep sequencing normalized with unique cDNA molecular identifiers.

General findings and caveats noted by the study authors: Donor CMV infection status was unknown, potentially confounding age-related changes in expanded clonotypes. Compared with the aged group, the long-lived group had more naive CD4+ T cells, fewer expanded clones and increased TCR diversity, suggesting age selection. As age increased, observed TCR beta diversity per million T cells dropped in a roughly linear way, and a significant reduction was already evident by age roughly 36. The percentage of naive T cells measured by flow cytometry correlated strongly with observed TCR beta diversity. Estimates of total diversity based on one million sequenced T cells were regarded as lower bounds and as underestimates. Bulk unsorted PBMC profiling prevented conclusive comparison of naive and antigen-experienced compartments.

Library preparation employed 5' RACE. Sequenced on an Illumina HiSeq 2500. A second about 7 to 12 cycle PCR used a sample-barcoded 5' primer and a J-beta primer mix. Each TCR beta cDNA molecule received a unique molecular identifier from a template-switch 5' adaptor carrying 12 random nucleotides. Each sample yielded at least 2.5 million CDR3-containing paired-end reads. First-strand cDNA synthesis was performed from all RNA using the Mint cDNA synthesis kit, with priming by a TRBC-specific oligonucleotide. All cDNA was treated with uracil-DNA glycosylase and then went through a first 18-cycle PCR with the universal primers M1SS and BC2_uni_R. Under the source paper's analysis protocol: Each sample was normalized by randomly selecting 1 million high-quality reads, each carrying a distinct molecular identifier. Instead of being binned into consensus sequences, reads with shared molecular identifiers were discarded. MiTCR, run with a Q25 quality threshold and the strictest error-elimination algorithm, handled CDR3 identification, clonotype clustering and error correction. A nonparametric unseen species model with Euler transformation was used to estimate lower-bound total TCR beta diversity. TCRdb reran the public reads through fastp at Q25 and MiXCR, keeping productive beta chains. Rows are unified per CDR3 protein, each entry keeping the most common DNA and genes. The V and J calls and clone size come from TCRdb's table, not from the authors' own analysis. The sample table lists roughly 1.7 million distinct CDR3 sequences, 30% to 35% of them with a count of one. The top ten hold around 11% of the sample.

The CDR3, from cysteine to phenylalanine, totals 14 residues. Solely the CDR3 DNA is kept, with 42 bases framed from the first base. From a lookup of the germline V gene, CDR1 and CDR2 are SGHRS and YFSETQ. V sheds 0 bases and J sheds 10 bases, leaving 14 bases between their ends. The approximately 39 donors, aged about 6 to 95 years, were systemically healthy Caucasian individuals from Russia. Approximately 11 milliliters of peripheral blood were drawn from each donor into EDTA-treated Vacutainer tubes. Ficoll-Paque density-gradient centrifugation was used to isolate PBMCs, with at least 7 million obtained per sample. Trizol reagent was used to extract total RNA from PBMCs, with at least 5 micrograms per sample. Naive CD45RAhigh/CD27high T cell percentages were measured by flow cytometry on a PBMC aliquot from every donor.

The chain is encoded by TRBV5-1 joined to TRBJ2-1, with a weak D call of TRBD1 (5 bases match). Sequenced input: blood. The sequence was obtained from a woman in her twenties or thirties in good health. The CDR3 reads as follows: CASSLAPGLGEQFF. The sequence in DNA is TGCGCCAGCAGCTTGGCCCCAGGGCTCGGGGAGCAGTTCTTC.